Presented here are 2 T cell receptor beta chains from one specimen sequenced in a study of cytomegalovirus exposure and HLA in healthy donors. 60 Vbeta and 13 Jbeta primers were used in PCR. Assay used: immunoSEQ multiplex PCR; TCRdb lists only in-frame clones, some missing. The table includes 150,000 or so clones, approximately 84% detected once. The sequencing input was PBMCs. These receptors came from a man younger than 45 in good health and CMV-seropositive.

The chain combines TRBV5-4 with TRBJ2-7; D gene unclear. V shed 4 bases and J shed 3 bases, with 11 bases lying between them. This CDR3 comprises 13 residues. Germline CDR1 reads SGHNT; CDR2 reads YYREEE (reference sequence). CDR3 residues: CASSPDGYYEQYF. The CDR3 DNA is TGTGCCAGCAGCCCCGACGGGTACTACGAGCAGTACTTC.

The chain recombines TRBV19 with TRBJ2-4; D call uncertain. The V gene's germline CDR1 is LNHDA and CDR2 SQIVND (reference sequence). V gave up 9 bases and J gave up 0 bases, with 24 bases separating them. The CDR3 is 18 amino acids. The CDR3 region is CARRRPLFKRGAKNIQYF. The DNA of the CDR3 is TGTGCCAGACGCCGCCCCCTATTTAAACGTGGAGCCAAAAACATTCAGTACTTC.